Listed below are T cell receptor beta chains from one sample, sequenced in a study of shared clonotypes between healthy human individuals. Clones were sequenced by immunoSEQ multiplex PCR, and TCRdb holds only the in-frame ones, with some missing. The sample records under 1,100,000 clones, roughly 75% being singletons. Sequencing was done on a sample of memory CD4+ T cells sorted from blood. These receptors all stem from a man younger than 30 in good health. CDR3s include the opening cysteine and the closing phenylalanine or tryptophan. The D gene is left open where the match is weak. Part of the rows lack a size; the others show once, few, many or a class for expanded clones.

TRBD1	TRBJ1-5	few	TRBV2	CASSGGQGYNQPQHF	TGTGCCAGCAGTGGGGGACAGGGGTATAATCAGCCCCAGCATTTT
NA	TRBJ2-2	once	TRBV4-3	CASSQESGAKTGELFF	TGCGCCAGCAGCCAAGAATCGGGAGCGAAGACCGGGGAGCTGTTTTTT
NA	TRBJ1-6	NA	TRBV2	CASNLEEGRSPLHF	TGTGCCAGCAACCTAGAGGAGGGACGGTCACCCCTCCACTTT
NA	TRBJ1-1	NA	TRBV2	CASSEKGVIMNTEAFF	TGTGCCAGCAGTGAAAAGGGGGTGATAATGAACACTGAAGCTTTCTTT
TRBD1	TRBJ1-1	NA	TRBV7-9	CASSLTGGPAEAFF	TGTGCCAGCAGCCTGACAGGGGGCCCGGCTGAAGCTTTCTTT
NA	TRBJ1-2	few	TRBV30	CAWSVDENYGYTF	TGTGCCTGGAGTGTAGACGAGAACTATGGCTACACCTTC
NA	TRBJ1-3	NA	TRBV7-3	CASSPGGSGNTIYF	TGTGCCAGCAGCCCAGGTGGCTCTGGAAACACCATATATTTT
TRBD1	TRBJ2-2	NA	TRBV28	CASTGQRTGNTGELFF	TGTGCCAGCACGGGTCAACGGACAGGGAACACCGGGGAGCTGTTTTTT
NA	TRBJ1-2	NA	TRBV15	CATSTGTRHIYGYTF	TGTGCCACCAGCACCGGGACAAGACATATCTATGGCTACACCTTC
NA	TRBJ1-6	NA	TRBV6-1	CASSGRMNNSPLHF	TGTGCCAGCAGTGGACGTATGAATAATTCACCCCTCCACTTT
NA	TRBJ1-5	NA	TRBV6-6	CASSYWSAVGNQPQHF	TGTGCCAGCAGTTACTGGTCGGCTGTGGGCAATCAGCCCCAGCATTTT
NA	TRBJ2-3	NA	TRBV7-2	CASTPSGRITDTQYF	TGTGCCAGCACCCCGTCGGGACGGATTACAGATACGCAGTATTTT
NA	TRBJ2-7	NA	TRBV5-1	CASSLDPGAHYEQYF	TGCGCCAGCAGCTTGGATCCCGGAGCCCACTACGAGCAGTACTTC
TRBD1	TRBJ1-1	few	TRBV19	CASAGQGEAEAFF	TGTGCCAGTGCCGGACAGGGAGAGGCTGAAGCTTTCTTT
NA	TRBJ1-2	NA	TRBV7-8	CASSLVGGGYTF	TGTGCCAGCAGCTTAGTAGGAGGGGGCTACACCTTC
TRBD1	TRBJ1-1	many	TRBV4-2	CASSQEIADRGGAFF	TGTGCCAGCAGCCAAGAAATTGCAGACAGGGGGGGAGCTTTCTTT
TRBD1	TRBJ2-2	NA	TRBV4-3	CASSRGTGNTGELFF	TGCGCCAGCAGCCGAGGGACAGGGAACACCGGGGAGCTGTTTTTT
TRBD1	TRBJ1-2	many	TRBV5-4	CASSLGNRQGGYGYTF	TGTGCCAGCAGCTTGGGGAACCGACAGGGAGGATATGGCTACACCTTC
NA	TRBJ1-2	NA	TRBV5-1	CASSFSGANYGYTF	TGCGCCAGCAGCTTCTCCGGGGCAAACTATGGCTACACCTTC
NA	TRBJ2-5	NA	TRBV6-6	CASSYSNQGAQYF	TGTGCCAGCAGTTACTCGAATCAGGGAGCCCAGTACTTC
NA	TRBJ2-2	NA	TRBV5-1	CASRYTSSLTGELFF	TGCGCCAGCAGATATACCAGCTCCCTCACCGGGGAGCTGTTTTTT
NA	TRBJ2-1	NA	TRBV5-4	CASSLTDGVREQFF	TGTGCCAGCAGCCTCACGGACGGGGTACGTGAGCAGTTCTTC
NA	TRBJ1-2	NA	TRBV2	CASSEAAGLGYTF	TGTGCCAGCAGTGAAGCTGCAGGACTTGGCTACACCTTC
NA	TRBJ1-2	NA	TRBV10-3	CAISEEAGAYYGYTF	TGTGCCATCAGTGAAGAGGCAGGGGCCTACTATGGCTACACCTTC
NA	TRBJ2-7	NA	TRBV6-5	CASSYRPAGGDEQYF	TGTGCCAGCAGTTATCGTCCCGCCGGCGGGGACGAGCAGTACTTC
NA	TRBJ1-5	NA	TRBV5-5	CASSLGSGRQTEPQHF	TGTGCCAGCAGCTTGGGGTCCGGGAGACAGACGGAGCCCCAGCATTTT
NA	TRBJ2-1	NA	TRBV6-1	CASSGTLSNEQFF	TGTGCCAGCTCCGGGACCCTCTCCAATGAGCAGTTCTTC
TRBD1	TRBJ1-5	NA	TRBV6-6	CASSPGTGSNQPQHF	TGTGCCAGCAGCCCCGGGACAGGAAGCAATCAGCCCCAGCATTTT
TRBD1	TRBJ1-2	NA	TRBV30	CAWSPGQGRGGYTF	TGTGCCTGGAGTCCAGGACAGGGGAGAGGTGGCTACACCTTC
TRBD1	TRBJ2-2	NA	TRBV10-3	CAISSGGTGELFF	TGTGCCATCAGTTCAGGGGGCACCGGGGAGCTGTTTTTT
NA	TRBJ1-5	NA	TRBV28	CASRGPHADLGPQHF	TGTGCCAGCAGGGGTCCTCATGCCGATCTAGGGCCCCAGCATTTT
NA	TRBJ1-2	NA	TRBV5-1	CASSLETTGNYGYTF	TGCGCCAGCAGCTTGGAAACGACAGGAAACTATGGCTACACCTTC
NA	TRBJ1-6	NA	TRBV28	CASSLIQKDSPLHF	TGTGCCAGCAGTTTAATACAGAAGGATTCACCCCTCCACTTT
NA	TRBJ1-2	NA	TRBV6-5	CASSERISYTF	TGTGCCAGCAGTGAAAGGATTTCCTACACCTTC
NA	TRBJ2-3	NA	TRBV9	CASSVEGSTDTQYF	TGTGCCAGCAGCGTAGAAGGGTCCACAGATACGCAGTATTTT
NA	TRBJ2-7	NA	TRBV4-1	CASSQVGRSYEQYF	TGCGCCAGCAGCCAAGTGGGACGGAGCTACGAGCAGTACTTC
NA	TRBJ2-1	few	TRBV4-3	CASSYSRGDEQFF	TGCGCCAGCAGCTACTCCAGGGGCGATGAGCAGTTCTTC
NA	TRBJ2-1	NA	TRBV28	CASSFKRTIVYNEQFF	TGTGCCAGCAGTTTTAAGCGGACTATAGTCTACAATGAGCAGTTCTTC
NA	TRBJ1-3	NA	TRBV11-2	CASSPQVISGNTIYF	TGTGCCAGCAGTCCACAGGTGATCTCTGGAAACACCATATATTTT
TRBD1	TRBJ2-2	NA	TRBV6-1	CASSGGTGLTGELFF	TGTGCCAGCAGTGGAGGGACAGGTCTAACCGGGGAGCTGTTTTTT
NA	TRBJ1-5	NA	TRBV9	CASSFLPDTDQPQHF	TGTGCCAGCAGCTTTCTCCCGGACACTGATCAGCCCCAGCATTTT